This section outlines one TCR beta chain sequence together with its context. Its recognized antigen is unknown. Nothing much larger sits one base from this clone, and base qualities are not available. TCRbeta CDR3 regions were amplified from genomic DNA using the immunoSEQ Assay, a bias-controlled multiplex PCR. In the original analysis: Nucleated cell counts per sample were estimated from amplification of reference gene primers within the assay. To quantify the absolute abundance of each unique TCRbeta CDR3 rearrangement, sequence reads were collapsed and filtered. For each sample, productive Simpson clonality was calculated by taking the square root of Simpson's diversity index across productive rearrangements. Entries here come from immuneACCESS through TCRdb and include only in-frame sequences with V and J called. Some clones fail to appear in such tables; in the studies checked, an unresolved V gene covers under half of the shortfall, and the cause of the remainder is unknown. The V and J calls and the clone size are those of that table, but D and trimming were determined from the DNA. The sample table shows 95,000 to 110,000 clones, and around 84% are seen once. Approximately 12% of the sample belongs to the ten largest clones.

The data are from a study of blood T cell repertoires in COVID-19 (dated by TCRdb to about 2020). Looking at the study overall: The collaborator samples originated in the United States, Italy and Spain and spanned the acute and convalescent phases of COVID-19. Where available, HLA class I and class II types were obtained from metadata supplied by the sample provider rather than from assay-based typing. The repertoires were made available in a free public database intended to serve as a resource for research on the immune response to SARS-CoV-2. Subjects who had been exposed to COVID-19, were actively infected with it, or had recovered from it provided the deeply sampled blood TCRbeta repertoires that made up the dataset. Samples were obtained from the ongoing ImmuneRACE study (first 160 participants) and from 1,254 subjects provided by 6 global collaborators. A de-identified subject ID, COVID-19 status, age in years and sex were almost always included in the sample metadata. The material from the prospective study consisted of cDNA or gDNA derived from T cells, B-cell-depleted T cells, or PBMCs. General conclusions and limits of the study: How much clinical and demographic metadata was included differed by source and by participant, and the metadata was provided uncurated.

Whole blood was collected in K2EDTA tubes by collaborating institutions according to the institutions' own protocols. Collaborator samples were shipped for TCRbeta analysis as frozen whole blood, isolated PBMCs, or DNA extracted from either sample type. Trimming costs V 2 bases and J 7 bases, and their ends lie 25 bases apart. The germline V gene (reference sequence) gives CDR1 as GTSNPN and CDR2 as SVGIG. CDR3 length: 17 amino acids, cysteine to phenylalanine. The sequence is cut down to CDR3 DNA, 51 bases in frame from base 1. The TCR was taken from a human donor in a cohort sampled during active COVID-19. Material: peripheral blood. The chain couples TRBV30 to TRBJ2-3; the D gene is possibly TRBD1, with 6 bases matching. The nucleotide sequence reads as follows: TGTGCCTGGAGTCCCCGACAGGCTACCAGAAGGGGGAATACGCAGTATTTT. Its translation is CAWSPRQATRRGNTQYF.